This TCR beta chain was sequenced during a study of blood T cell repertoires in COVID-19. Study information: Sources were T cells, B-cell-depleted T cells, or PBMCs; the material itself was cDNA or gDNA.

Per the study methods: It was from reference gene primer amplification that nucleated cell counts were estimated. Method: immunoSEQ multiplex PCR; TCRdb's copy keeps in-frame clones and lacks some. V, J and clone size are taken as reported in that table, and D and trimming were inferred from the DNA itself. Of roughly 300,000 clones in the sample, 80% to 95% were seen once. The V and J ends lost 6 bases and 4 bases, in that order; junction bases with no gene match: 8. The CDR3 consists of 14 residues. The V gene's germline CDR1 is MNHEY and CDR2 SVGAGI. The chain employs TRBV6-5 and TRBJ2-5; the match to TRBD1 covers 7 bases. The sequence was collected from a young woman with COVID-19, enrolled during active disease. The sequenced sample consisted of peripheral blood. The CDR3 bases are TGTGCCAGCAGCCCAACAGGGGCGGGAGAGACCCAGTACTTC. This translates into CASSPTGAGETQYF.